The source of this T cell receptor (beta chain) is a study of CD8 T cells in ankylosing spondylitis. This clonotype occurred many times. Its antigen is currently unknown. It was by quantitative 5'-RACE with molecular barcodes that TCR beta libraries were made. TCRdb processed the 5' RACE reads anew with MiXCR; each CDR3 protein has one entry. Of 160,000 or so distinct CDR3 sequences listed, approximately 9.9% are singletons. Study observations and caveats: Researchers reportedly found disease-linked clones significantly enriched in matched ankylosing spondylitis synovial fluid.

Germline-derived CDR1 and CDR2 are SNHLY and FYNNEI. V lost 8 bases, J lost 6 bases, and 9 bases lay in between. The length of the CDR3 is 11 residues. Sequenced sample: blood, either unsorted or a sorted T cell fraction (not recorded which). The rearrangement links TRBV2 to TRBJ2-3, with D perhaps matching TRBD2 (5 bases). The clonotype originates from a female donor with ankylosing spondylitis or in good health (not recorded which). The CDR3 DNA sequence: TGTGCCAGCCGTGGGGAGGATACGCAGTATTTT. Translation: CASRGEDTQYF.